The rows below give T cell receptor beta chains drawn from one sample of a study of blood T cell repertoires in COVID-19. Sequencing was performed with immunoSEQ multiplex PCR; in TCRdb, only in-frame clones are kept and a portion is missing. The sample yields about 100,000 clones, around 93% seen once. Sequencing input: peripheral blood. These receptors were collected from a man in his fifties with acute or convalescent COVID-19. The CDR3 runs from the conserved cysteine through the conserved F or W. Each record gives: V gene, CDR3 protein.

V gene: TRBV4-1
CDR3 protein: CASSQEGGQGGNSPLHF

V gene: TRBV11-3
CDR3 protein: CASAVRQNTGELFF

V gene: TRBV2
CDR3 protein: CASGEGNTGELFF

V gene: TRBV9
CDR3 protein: CASSAPASGSQETQYF

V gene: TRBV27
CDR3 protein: CASSLSAGNEQFF

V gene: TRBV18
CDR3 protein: CASSPSQDRSVEQYF

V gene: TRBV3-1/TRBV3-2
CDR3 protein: CASSPQGDNSPLHF

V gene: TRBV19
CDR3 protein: CASSIGGPSTDTQYF

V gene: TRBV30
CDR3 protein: CAWSLGANQPQHF

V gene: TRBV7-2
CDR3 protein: CASSSTGTKVGGETEAFF

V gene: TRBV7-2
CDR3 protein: CASSLWGGGKETQYF

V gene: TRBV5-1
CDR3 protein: CASSSGQGSGYTF

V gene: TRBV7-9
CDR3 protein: CASSFAGTVYGYTF

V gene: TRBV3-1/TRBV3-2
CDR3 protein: CASRRQGSYEQYF

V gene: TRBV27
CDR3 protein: CASSLPGVSEQYF

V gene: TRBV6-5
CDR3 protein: CASSTLAGVETQYF

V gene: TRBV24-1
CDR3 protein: CATSDSPGQGYNEQFF

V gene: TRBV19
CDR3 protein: CASSIMLLNTEAFF

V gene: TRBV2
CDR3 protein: CASSEALEGGRTDTQYF

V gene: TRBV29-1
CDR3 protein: CSVAEGSGAFF

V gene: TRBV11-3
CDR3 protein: CASSLGRNNSPLHF

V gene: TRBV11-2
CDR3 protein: CASSLTFRDIYF

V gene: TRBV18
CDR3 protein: CASSSGQLSYGYTF

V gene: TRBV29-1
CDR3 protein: CSVAGDRGIGGGEKLFF

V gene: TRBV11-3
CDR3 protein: CASSSRTEQNTEAFF

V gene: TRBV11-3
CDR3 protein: CASSPERENEQFF

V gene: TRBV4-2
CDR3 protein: CASSPGTGGKQETQYF

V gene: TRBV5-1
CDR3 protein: CASSPRGGAGNTIYF

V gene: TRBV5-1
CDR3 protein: CASSPGTGVGNQPQHF

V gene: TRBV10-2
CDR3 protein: CASSEQRSSYNSPLHF

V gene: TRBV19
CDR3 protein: CASSTGEGGYTF

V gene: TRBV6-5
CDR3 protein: CASSLQVLGTEAFF

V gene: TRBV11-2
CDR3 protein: CASSLEAGGNYGYTF

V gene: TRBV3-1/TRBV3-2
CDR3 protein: CASSPSPGQNYGYTF

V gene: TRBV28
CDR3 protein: CASSFYGKNTEAFF

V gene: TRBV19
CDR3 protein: CASSPTGGAYEQYF

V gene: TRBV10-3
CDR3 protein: CATGQGLRNQPQHF

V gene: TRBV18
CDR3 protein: CASSPPGTGNYEQYF

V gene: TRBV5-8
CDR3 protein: CASSLTAGPQHF

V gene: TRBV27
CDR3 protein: CASTQIGRGRDEQFF

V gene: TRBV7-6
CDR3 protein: CASSLRESSYNEQFF

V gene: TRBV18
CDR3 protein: CASSLSGGGQPQHF

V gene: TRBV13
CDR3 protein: CASSGLHGVGTEAFF

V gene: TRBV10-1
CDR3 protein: CATADSAISTDTQYF

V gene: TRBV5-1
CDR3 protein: CASSQSMTRAGGELFF

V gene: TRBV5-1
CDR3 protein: CASSLEGRREKLFF

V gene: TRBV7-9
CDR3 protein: CASSHPGTGDTEAFF

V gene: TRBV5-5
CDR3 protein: CASSPHRTGQNSPLHF

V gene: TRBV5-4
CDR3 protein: CASSEGRTRNTGELFF

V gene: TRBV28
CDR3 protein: CASSTAREGRGQETQYF

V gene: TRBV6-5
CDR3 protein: CASSYLRTGWNGYTF

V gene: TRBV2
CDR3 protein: CACPETAVLPGELFF

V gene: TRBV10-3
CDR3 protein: CAISRGGQGGYGYTF

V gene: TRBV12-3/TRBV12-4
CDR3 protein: CASSPDRGYGYTF